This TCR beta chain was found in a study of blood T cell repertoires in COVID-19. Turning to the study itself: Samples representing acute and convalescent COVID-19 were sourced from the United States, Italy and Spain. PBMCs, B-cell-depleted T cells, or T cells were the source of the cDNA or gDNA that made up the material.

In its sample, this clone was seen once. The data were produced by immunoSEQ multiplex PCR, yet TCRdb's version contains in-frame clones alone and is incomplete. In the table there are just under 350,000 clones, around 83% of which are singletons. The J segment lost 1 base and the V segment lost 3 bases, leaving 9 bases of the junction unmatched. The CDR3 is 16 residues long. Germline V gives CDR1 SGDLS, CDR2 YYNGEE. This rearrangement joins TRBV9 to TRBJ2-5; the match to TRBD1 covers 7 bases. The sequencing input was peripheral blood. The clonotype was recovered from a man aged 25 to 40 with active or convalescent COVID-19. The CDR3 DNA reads TGTGCCAGCAGCGGATCCGGGACAGCCCTCCAAGAGACCCAGTACTTC. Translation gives CASSGSGTALQETQYF.